This TCR beta chain emerged from a study of beta chain features in type 1 diabetes. Across the whole study: Sorted cells, some 110,000,000 in number, were examined across all samples. Study outcomes and limitations: When Type 1 diabetes patients were examined, their TCRB CDR3s proved moderately but significantly shorter in all four CD4+ subsets. Any HLA effect on TCRB rearrangement was left unresolved by small sub-analyses.

cDNA synthesis used the whole RNA isolate, giving expressed TCRB sequences. The repertoire was sequenced with immunoSEQ multiplex PCR; TCRdb's copy has only in-frame clones and lacks some. The data show just over 600,000 clones, around 16% seen once. Roughly 110 mL of blood, on average, came from one heparinised draw per donor. J gave up 4 bases and V 5 bases, and 14 bases lay outside the gene matches. The CDR3 is 16 amino acids. Germline loops: CDR1 MDHEN, CDR2 SYDVKM. This clone was seen only a few times. The antigen remains unidentified. The sample comprised naive CD4+ T cells from blood. The rearrangement joins TRBV28 to TRBJ2-7, with 7 bases matching TRBD1. This receptor was taken from a man aged 18 to 35 in good health. CDR3 sequence reads: CASSPLQRQGAYEQYF. The CDR3 DNA reads as TGTGCCAGCAGTCCGCTCCAACGACAGGGAGCGTACGAGCAGTACTTC.